This record looks at one T cell receptor (beta chain) sequence and its context. The assay used deep level. Libraries were prepared by immunoSEQ multiplex PCR; TCRdb keeps only in-frame clonotypes and omits some of them. Of about 480,000 clones listed, 60% to 80% were seen once; the top ten hold about an eighth. This sample is drawn from a study of shared clonotypes between healthy human individuals. In germline, CDR1 is MNHNS, CDR2 SASEGT. Trimming removed 5 bases at V and 4 bases at J, with 8 bases between. This CDR3 comprises 12 residues. This TCR came from a woman aged 40 to 49 in good health. Some clones in this sample may be carry-over from other donors' samples. The chain recombines TRBV6-1 with TRBJ2-5, with D possibly being TRBD2 (6 bases). What was sequenced was PBMCs. The CDR3 is CASSNGGETQYF. In DNA, the CDR3 is TGTGCCAGCAGTAACGGGGGAGAGACCCAGTACTTC.